Reported below is one T cell receptor beta chain. In TCRdb, the RT-PCR reads were re-called with MiXCR into one record per CDR3 protein. Seen here are hundreds of thousands of distinct CDR3 sequences, 15% to 20% observed once, and the top ten hold roughly 7.2%. This entry is derived from a study of patients and donors after allogeneic stem cell transplantation. Germline CDR1 LGHDT, CDR2 YNNKEL (reference sequence). V dropped 0 bases and J dropped 3; count of bases not matched to a gene: 4. This CDR3 is built from 15 residues. The rearrangement uses TRBV3-1 and TRBJ1-1, with 7 bases fitting TRBD1. The clonotype originates from a human donor who was either an allogeneic HSCT recipient or a stem cell or donor lymphocyte infusion donor (not recorded which). It is not recorded whose cells these are; they may come from a transplant donor. Material for sequencing was blood, either unsorted or a sorted T cell fraction (not recorded which). CDR3 protein: CASSQDWQGDTEAFF. CDR3 sequence (DNA): TGTGCCAGCAGCCAAGATTGGCAGGGGGACACTGAAGCTTTCTTT.